This T cell receptor (beta chain) was retrieved from a study of identical twins. Study-level points and caveats: Researchers reported excess low generation probability among twin-shared out-of-frame alpha sequences.

Trimming at V came to 2 bases and at J to 7 bases, leaving 10 bases not matched to a gene. Germline values: CDR1 MNHEY, CDR2 SVGAGI. CDR3 size: 17 residues. As regards this clonotype: As yet, its antigen is unknown.

One entry per CDR3 protein, called by TCRdb with MiXCR from the 5' RACE reads. In the table there are roughly 250,000 distinct CDR3 sequences, roughly an eighth of which are singletons. Sequenced input: memory (CD45RO+) T cells sorted from blood. The J gene is TRBJ2-1, the V gene TRBV6-5; 11 bases are shared with TRBD2. This sequence originates from a young woman in good health. The CDR3 coding sequence is TGTGCCAGCAGTTACGGGGCTAGCGGGGGGAGGTGGAATGAGCAGTTCTTC. It codes for CASSYGASGGRWNEQFF.